This T cell receptor (beta chain) was recorded in a study of blood T cell repertoires in COVID-19 (dated by TCRdb to the early 2020s). General notes on the study: Samples from collaborators originated in the United States, Italy and Spain and spanned both the acute and convalescent phases of COVID-19. The prospective study material was composed of cDNA or gDNA derived from T cells, B-cell-depleted T cells, or PBMCs. The dataset comprised deeply sampled blood TCRbeta repertoires from subjects exposed to, actively infected with, or recovered from COVID-19. The repertoires were released in a freely available public database meant as a resource for research on the immune response to SARS-CoV-2. Samples were obtained from the ongoing ImmuneRACE study (first 160 participants) and from roughly 1,300 subjects provided by 6 global collaborators. Nearly every sample came with metadata listing a de-identified subject ID, COVID-19 status, age in years and sex. Where available, HLA class I and class II types were taken from metadata supplied by the sample provider and were not determined by assay-based typing. The investigation overall reported the following: The amount of clinical and demographic metadata varied by source and participant and was provided uncurated.

TCRbeta CDR3 regions were amplified from genomic DNA by means of the immunoSEQ Assay, a bias-controlled multiplex PCR. Concerning the study's data processing: Within the assay, amplification of reference gene primers was used to estimate how many nucleated cells each sample contained. Sequence reads were collapsed and filtered to measure the absolute abundance of every unique TCRbeta CDR3 rearrangement. For each sample, productive Simpson clonality was calculated by taking the square root of Simpson's diversity index across productive rearrangements. TCRdb mirrors the immuneACCESS table, restricted to in-frame sequences. Some clones are absent from its copies; in checked studies, under half trace to an unresolved V gene, and the reason for the others is unknown. D and trimming come from the DNA, and the V and J calls and clone size come from that table. The sample has 160,000 or so clones on record, 87% of them singletons. The top ten constitute approximately 10% of the sample.

One collaborating source in Seattle enrolled patients while the patients were actively infected and followed the patients over time throughout the course of disease. The collaborating institutions used their own protocols to collect whole blood in K2EDTA tubes. For TCRbeta analysis, collaborator samples were shipped as frozen whole blood, as isolated PBMCs, or as DNA extracted from either sample type. For this clone: Its antigen is not yet known. There are no base qualities to consult, and no much larger clone falls within one base.

The CDR3 runs 15 amino acids, cysteine and phenylalanine included. Left in the record is the CDR3 DNA by itself, 45 bases read in frame from the first base. The rearranged chain carries TRBV21-1 and TRBJ1-2; the table assigns TRBD1, which was not confirmed against the DNA. TRBV21-1 is annotated as a pseudogene. What was sequenced was peripheral blood. The receptor's source is a woman aged 70-85 years with COVID-19, enrolled during active disease. The nucleotides read TGTGCCAGCAGCGCGCCGGGACAGGGGGCCTATGGCTACACCTTC. Protein translation: CASSAPGQGAYGYTF.